This TCR beta chain was found in a study of T cell clusters in autoimmune cytopenias. Overall study context: Healthy control donors averaged about 52 years of age, with a median of roughly 60 years. Broader study findings: TRB repertoire shifts in secondary cytopenia and chronic lymphocytic leukemia mostly reflected lymphoma, not autoimmunity.

Germline loops: CDR1 SGHDN, CDR2 FVKESK. This CDR3 contains 14 residues. Each sample's input was roughly 270 ng genomic DNA, 35,000 to 40,000 genome equivalents. Regarding this clonotype: Its cognate antigen is unknown.

Multiplex touch-down PCR amplified TRB using TRB-A and TRB-B pools in one tube. TCRdb re-called the multiplex PCR reads and catalogs CDR3 proteins one per entry, DNA excluded. The sample table sets out about 6,000 distinct CDR3 sequences. The data also belong to a second study, concerning T cell repertoires in aging, cancer and after chemotherapy.

This sequence originates from a human donor in good health. The chain joins TRBV14 to TRBJ2-1; checking the TCRdb D call of TRBD1 is not possible without DNA. The specimen was peripheral blood. The CDR3 sequence: CASSRQMGYNEQFF.